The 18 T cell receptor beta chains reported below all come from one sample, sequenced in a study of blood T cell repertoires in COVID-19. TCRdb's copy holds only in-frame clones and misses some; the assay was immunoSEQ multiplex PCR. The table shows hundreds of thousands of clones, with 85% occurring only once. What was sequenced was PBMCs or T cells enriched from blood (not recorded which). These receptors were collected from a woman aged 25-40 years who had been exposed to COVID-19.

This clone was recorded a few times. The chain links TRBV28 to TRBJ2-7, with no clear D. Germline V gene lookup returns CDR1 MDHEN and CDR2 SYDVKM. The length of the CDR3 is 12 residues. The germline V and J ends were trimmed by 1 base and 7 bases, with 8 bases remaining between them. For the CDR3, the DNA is TGTGCCAGCAGTTTATTCTCCCGTGAGCAGTACTTC. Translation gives CASSLFSREQYF.

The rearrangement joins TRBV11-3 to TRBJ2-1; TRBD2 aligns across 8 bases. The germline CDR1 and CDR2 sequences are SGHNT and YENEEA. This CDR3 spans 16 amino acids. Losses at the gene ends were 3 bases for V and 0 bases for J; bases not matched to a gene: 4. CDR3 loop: CASSLTGTSSYNEQFF. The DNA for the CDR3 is TGTGCCAGCAGCTTGACCGGGACTAGCTCCTACAATGAGCAGTTCTTC.

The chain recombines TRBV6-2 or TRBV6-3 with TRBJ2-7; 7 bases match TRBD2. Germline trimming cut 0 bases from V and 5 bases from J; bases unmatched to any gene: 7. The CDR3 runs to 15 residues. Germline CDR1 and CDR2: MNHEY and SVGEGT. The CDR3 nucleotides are TGTGCCAGCAGTTACTCGGACCGGGGAGGGGACGAGCAGTACTTC. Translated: CASSYSDRGGDEQYF.

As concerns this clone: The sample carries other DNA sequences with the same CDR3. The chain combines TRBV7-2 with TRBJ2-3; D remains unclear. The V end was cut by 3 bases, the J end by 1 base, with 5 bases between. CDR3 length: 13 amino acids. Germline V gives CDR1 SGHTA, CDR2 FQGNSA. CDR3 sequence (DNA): TGTGCCAGCAGCTTCTCAGGCACAGATACGCAGTATTTT. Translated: CASSFSGTDTQYF.

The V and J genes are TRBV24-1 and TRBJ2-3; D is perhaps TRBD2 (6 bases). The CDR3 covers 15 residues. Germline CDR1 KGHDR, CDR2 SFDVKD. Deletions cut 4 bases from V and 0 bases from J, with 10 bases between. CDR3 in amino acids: CATSDGRTSTDTQYF. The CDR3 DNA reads TGTGCCACCAGTGACGGGAGAACTAGCACAGATACGCAGTATTTT.

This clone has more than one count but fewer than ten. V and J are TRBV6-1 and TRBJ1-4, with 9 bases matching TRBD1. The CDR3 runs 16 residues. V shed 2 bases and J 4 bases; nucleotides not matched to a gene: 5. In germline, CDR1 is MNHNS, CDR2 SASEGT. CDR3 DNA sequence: TGTGCCAGCAGTGAAAGGACAGGGGATGGTAATGAAAAACTGTTTTTT. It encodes CASSERTGDGNEKLFF.

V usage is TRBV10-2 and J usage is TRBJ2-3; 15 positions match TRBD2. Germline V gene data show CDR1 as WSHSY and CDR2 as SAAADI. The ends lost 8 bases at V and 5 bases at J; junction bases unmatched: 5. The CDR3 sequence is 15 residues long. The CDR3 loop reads CASALGLAGGDTQYF. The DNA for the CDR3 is TGCGCCAGCGCCCTGGGACTAGCGGGGGGAGATACGCAGTATTTT.

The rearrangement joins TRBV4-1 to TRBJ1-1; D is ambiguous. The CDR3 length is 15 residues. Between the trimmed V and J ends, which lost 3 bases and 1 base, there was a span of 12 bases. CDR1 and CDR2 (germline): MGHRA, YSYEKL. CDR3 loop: CASSQILGGNTEAFF. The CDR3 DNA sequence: TGCGCCAGCAGCCAGATCTTGGGAGGGAACACTGAAGCTTTCTTT.

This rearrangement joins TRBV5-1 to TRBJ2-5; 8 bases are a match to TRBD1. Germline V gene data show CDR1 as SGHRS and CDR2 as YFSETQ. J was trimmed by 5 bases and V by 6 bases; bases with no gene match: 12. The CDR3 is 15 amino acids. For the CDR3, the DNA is TGCGCCAGCAAAGGAACCCGGACAGGGAGGGAGACCCAGTACTTC. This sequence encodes CASKGTRTGRETQYF.

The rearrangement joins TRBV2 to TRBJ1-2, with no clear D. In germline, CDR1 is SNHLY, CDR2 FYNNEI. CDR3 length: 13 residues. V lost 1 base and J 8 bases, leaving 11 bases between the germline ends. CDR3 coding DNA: TGTGCCAGCAGTGAAGGGCAGGAAACCGGCTACACCTTC. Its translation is CASSEGQETGYTF.

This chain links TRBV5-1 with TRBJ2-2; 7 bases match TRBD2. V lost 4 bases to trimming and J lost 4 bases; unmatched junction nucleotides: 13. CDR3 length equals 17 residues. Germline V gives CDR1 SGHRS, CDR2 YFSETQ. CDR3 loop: CASSPIGGTTVTGELFF. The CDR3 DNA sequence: TGCGCCAGCAGCCCCATTGGCGGGACTACCGTCACCGGGGAGCTGTTTTTT.

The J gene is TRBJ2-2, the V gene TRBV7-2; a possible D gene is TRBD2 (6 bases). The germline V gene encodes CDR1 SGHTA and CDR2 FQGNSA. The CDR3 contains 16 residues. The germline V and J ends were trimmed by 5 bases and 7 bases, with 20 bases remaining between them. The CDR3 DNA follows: TGTGCCAGCAGCCCGATACCGGGGGTTGTTGGCGGGGAGCTGTTTTTT. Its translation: CASSPIPGVVGGELFF.

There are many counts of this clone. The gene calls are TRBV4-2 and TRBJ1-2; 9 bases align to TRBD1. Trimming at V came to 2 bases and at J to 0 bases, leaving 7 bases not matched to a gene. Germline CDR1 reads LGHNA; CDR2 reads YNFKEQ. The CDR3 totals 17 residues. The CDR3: CASSQLGQGLTNYGYTF. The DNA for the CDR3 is TGTGCCAGCAGCCAATTGGGACAGGGACTCACTAACTATGGCTACACCTTC.

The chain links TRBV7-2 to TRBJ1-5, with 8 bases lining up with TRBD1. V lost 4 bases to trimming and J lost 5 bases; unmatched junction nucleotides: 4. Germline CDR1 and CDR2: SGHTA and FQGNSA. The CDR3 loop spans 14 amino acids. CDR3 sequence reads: CASSSTGGYQPQHF. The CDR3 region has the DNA TGTGCCAGCAGCTCTACAGGGGGGTATCAGCCCCAGCATTTT.

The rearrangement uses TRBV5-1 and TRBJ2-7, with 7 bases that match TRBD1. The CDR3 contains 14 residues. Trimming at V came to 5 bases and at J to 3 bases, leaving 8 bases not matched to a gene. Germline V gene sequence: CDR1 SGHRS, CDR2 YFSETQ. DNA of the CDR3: TGCGCCAGCAGGAAGAAATGGGACAGCTACGAGCAGTACTTC. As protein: CASRKKWDSYEQYF.

The DNA for the CDR3 is TGTGCCAGCATGGAACTAGCGCTCACCGGGGAGCTGTTTTTT. Its protein product is CASMELALTGELFF. The chain couples TRBV6-5 to TRBJ2-2; 7 nucleotides align to TRBD2. The CDR3 is 14 residues long. Germline lookup yields CDR1 MNHEY and CDR2 SVGAGI. V trimming: 7 bases; J trimming: 4 bases; junction bases outside the gene matches: 6.

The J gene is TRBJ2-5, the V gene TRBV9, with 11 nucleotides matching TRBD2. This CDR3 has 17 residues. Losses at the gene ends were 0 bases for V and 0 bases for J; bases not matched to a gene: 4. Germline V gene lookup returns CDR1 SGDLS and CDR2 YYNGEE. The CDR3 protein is CASSVGYSGGDQETQYF. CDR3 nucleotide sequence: TGTGCCAGCAGCGTAGGATATAGCGGGGGGGACCAAGAGACCCAGTACTTC. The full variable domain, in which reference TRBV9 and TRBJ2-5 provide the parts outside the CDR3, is DSGVTQTPKHLITATGQRVTLRCSPRSGDLSVYWYQQSLDQGLQFLIQYYNGEERAKGNILERFSAQQFPDLHSELNLSSLELGDSALYFCASSVGYSGGDQETQYFGPGTRLLVL.

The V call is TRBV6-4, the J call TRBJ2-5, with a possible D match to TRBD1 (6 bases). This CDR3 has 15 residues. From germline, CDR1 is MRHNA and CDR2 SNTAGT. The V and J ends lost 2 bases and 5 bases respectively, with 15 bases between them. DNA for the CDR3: TGTGCCAGCAGTGACGGTGCAGGGGTCGGGGAGACCCAGTACTTC. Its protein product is CASSDGAGVGETQYF.